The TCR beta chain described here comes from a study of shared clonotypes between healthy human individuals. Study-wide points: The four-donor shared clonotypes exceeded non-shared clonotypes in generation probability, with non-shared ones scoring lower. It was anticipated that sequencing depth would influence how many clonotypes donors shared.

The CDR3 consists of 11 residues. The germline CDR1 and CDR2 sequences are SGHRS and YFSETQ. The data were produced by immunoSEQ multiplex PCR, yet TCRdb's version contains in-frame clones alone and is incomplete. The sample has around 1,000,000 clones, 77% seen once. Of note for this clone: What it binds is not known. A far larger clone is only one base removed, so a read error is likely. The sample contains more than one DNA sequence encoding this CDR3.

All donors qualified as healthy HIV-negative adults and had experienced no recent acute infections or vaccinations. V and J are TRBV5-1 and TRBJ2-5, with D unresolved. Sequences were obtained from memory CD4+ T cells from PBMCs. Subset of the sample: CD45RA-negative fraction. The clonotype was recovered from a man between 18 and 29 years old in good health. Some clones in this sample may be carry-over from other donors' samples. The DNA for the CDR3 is TGTGCCAGCAGCTTAGAAGAGACCCAGTACTTC. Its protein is CASSLEETQYF.